This entry is about one TCR beta chain. Antigen unknown. The data stem from a study of graft-versus-host responses after intestinal transplantation. The wider study: Recipients underwent multivisceral, liver-intestinal, or isolated intestinal transplants. All of the recipients had induction that used anti-thymocyte globulin, then tacrolimus and steroids for 2 to 3 years.

Study-wide findings and caveats: Early after transplant, HvG clones declined as circulating GvH clones peaked. Detected in recipient marrow were GvH clones, some of which were first observed in ileum or blood.

Method: immunoSEQ multiplex PCR; TCRdb's copy keeps in-frame clones and lacks some. The sample has about 20,000 clones; more than 75% are singletons. This CDR3 has 13 amino acids. Deletions cut 2 bases from V and 5 bases from J, with 9 bases between. The germline CDR1 and CDR2 sequences are MNHEY and SMNVEV (reference sequence). V gene TRBV27 combines with J gene TRBJ1-1; D is uncertain. The origin of this receptor is a human patient who received an intestinal transplant, so some T cells may come from the graft donor. The specimen was bone marrow, collected approximately 120 days after transplant. The CDR3: CASSLDTRTEAFF. The CDR3 nucleotides are TGTGCCAGCAGTTTAGATACGAGAACTGAAGCTTTCTTT.